The rows below give T cell receptor beta chains drawn from one sample of a study of blood T cell repertoires in COVID-19. Method: immunoSEQ multiplex PCR; TCRdb's copy keeps in-frame clones and lacks some. This sample has over 85,000 clones, with around 87% found just once. Material: peripheral blood. These receptors all stem from a human donor with acute or convalescent COVID-19. The donor label of this sample is uncertain. Each CDR3 is given with its conserved first and last residue. Each record gives: V gene, clone size, J gene, D gene, CDR3 DNA, CDR3 protein. D genes are given only for firm matches. Size values are once, few and many counts, or a class for expanded clones, and some rows have none.

TRBV7-8	-	TRBJ2-7	-	TGTGCCAGCAGCCTCCGGCCTTGGGTGGGGCCCTACGAGCAGTACTTC	CASSLRPWVGPYEQYF
TRBV5-6	-	TRBJ1-1	-	TGTGCCAGCAGCTTGGGGGGCGGGGAGGGAGAAGCTTTCTTT	CASSLGGGEGEAFF
TRBV9	-	TRBJ2-2	TRBD1	TGTGCCAGCAGCTCAGGGGGCAGACCGAACACCGGGGAGCTGTTTTTT	CASSSGGRPNTGELFF
TRBV12-3/TRBV12-4	-	TRBJ1-2	-	TGTGCCACCTCCCGGGACAATAACTATGGCTACACCTTC	CATSRDNNYGYTF
TRBV5-1	-	TRBJ2-7	TRBD2	TGCGCCAGCAGCTTCGGACTAGCGGGGCTCTACGAGCAGTACTTC	CASSFGLAGLYEQYF
TRBV19	-	TRBJ1-1	-	TGTGCCAGTAGTCGCCGCCCAGTGGCGGACACTGAAGCTTTCTTT	CASSRRPVADTEAFF
TRBV9	-	TRBJ1-1	-	TGTGCCAGCAGCGTTGCACTGATGAACACTGAAGCTTTCTTT	CASSVALMNTEAFF
TRBV2	-	TRBJ1-1	-	TGTGCCAGCAGTGTAGCCAGTCGTTCCACTGAAGCTTTCTTT	CASSVASRSTEAFF
TRBV6-2/TRBV6-3	-	TRBJ2-7	-	TGTGCCAGCAGTTACTCGCGTACCTACGAGCAGTACTTC	CASSYSRTYEQYF
TRBV5-6	-	TRBJ2-3	-	TGTGCCAGCAGCTTGGAGGGGGGGCGGAGGACAGATACGCAGTATTTT	CASSLEGGRRTDTQYF
TRBV9	few	TRBJ2-1	-	TGTGCCAGCAGCCAGACAGTCAATGAGCAGTTCTTC	CASSQTVNEQFF
TRBV2	-	TRBJ2-5	-	TGTGCCAGCGGGGGGCTCAGGGGGGTCGGAGAGACCCAGTACTTC	CASGGLRGVGETQYF
TRBV18	-	TRBJ1-2	-	TGTGCCAGCTCAGGGTCGAGCGGGGACTATGGCTACACCTTC	CASSGSSGDYGYTF
TRBV5-8	-	TRBJ2-7	TRBD1	TGTGCCAGCAGCCCGGGGGGGGACAGGGGGATTAGCTGGGACTACGAGCAGTACTTC	CASSPGGDRGISWDYEQYF
TRBV5-8	-	TRBJ2-1	-	TGTGCCAGCAGCTTGGAGGTGGGCACCATCTACAATGAGCAGTTCTTC	CASSLEVGTIYNEQFF
TRBV18	-	TRBJ2-3	-	TGTGCCAGCTCACCACCGGCCCACGCCACAGATACGCAGTATTTT	CASSPPAHATDTQYF
TRBV7-2	-	TRBJ1-1	-	TGTGCCAGCAGCTTTGCAACGGGGTCGACTGAAGCTTTCTTT	CASSFATGSTEAFF
TRBV5-1	-	TRBJ2-1	TRBD1	TGCGCCAGCAGCTTGGGGACAGGCCGATTTGATGAGCAGTTCTTC	CASSLGTGRFDEQFF
TRBV5-6	few	TRBJ1-2	TRBD1	TGTGCCAGCAGCTCCCCGGACAGGGGTGGCTACACCTTC	CASSSPDRGGYTF
TRBV6-5	-	TRBJ2-3	-	TGTGCCAGCTCTGCAGACTACACAGATACGCAGTATTTT	CASSADYTDTQYF
TRBV6-2/TRBV6-3	-	TRBJ2-7	-	TGTGCCAGCAGTTCCGGGACACTGTTGGCCTACGAGCAGTACTTC	CASSSGTLLAYEQYF
TRBV28	-	TRBJ1-5	TRBD1	TGTGCCAGCAGTTCAAACCTCAGGGGGTCCAATCAGCCCCAGCATTTT	CASSSNLRGSNQPQHF
TRBV9	-	TRBJ2-5	-	TGTGCCAGCAGCGTCACCCAGGGACTGGAGACCCAGTACTTC	CASSVTQGLETQYF
TRBV5-1	-	TRBJ2-4	-	TGCGCCAGCAGCTTGTTGGGCGGGAAAGGGGACATTCAGTACTTC	CASSLLGGKGDIQYF
TRBV14	few	TRBJ2-1	TRBD2	TGTGCCAGCAGCCAAGCACTAGCGGGGTCGGGTGAGCAGTTCTTC	CASSQALAGSGEQFF
TRBV2	once	TRBJ2-3	-	TGTGCCAGCAGTGAGGAGCGGAGCACAGATACGCAGTATTTT	CASSEERSTDTQYF
TRBV2	-	TRBJ1-2	TRBD1	TGTGCCAGCAGACCTCAGGGGGACATCACTGGCTACACCTTC	CASRPQGDITGYTF
TRBV28	medium-sized	TRBJ1-5	-	TGTGCCAGCAGTCCTAGACAGGCCAATCAGCCCCAGCATTTT	CASSPRQANQPQHF
TRBV10-3	once	TRBJ2-3	TRBD1	TGTGCCTCCGGGACAGGGGACACAGATACGCAGTATTTT	CASGTGDTDTQYF
TRBV2	-	TRBJ1-4	-	TGTGCCAGCTCCGAACAGGGTCTTAATGAAAAACTGTTTTTT	CASSEQGLNEKLFF
TRBV28	-	TRBJ2-6	-	TGTGCCAGCACCTCCGGCCTGGGGGGAATGACTTTC	CASTSGLGGMTF
TRBV5-1	-	TRBJ2-4	-	TGCGCCAGCAGCCCGGAGGCAGGAGAAAACATTCAGTACTTC	CASSPEAGENIQYF
TRBV9	-	TRBJ1-1	TRBD1	TGTGCCAGCAGCCCCGGGACAGCGAACACTGAAGCTTTCTTT	CASSPGTANTEAFF
TRBV7-3	-	TRBJ1-4	-	TGTGCCAGCAGCTTACAAAACCGAGTTGTTAATGAAAAACTGTTTTTT	CASSLQNRVVNEKLFF
TRBV30	-	TRBJ2-5	TRBD1	TGTGCCTGGAATAGGGGGCGAAGGGAGACCCAGTACTTC	CAWNRGRRETQYF
TRBV3-1/TRBV3-2	few	TRBJ2-1	TRBD2	TGTGCCAGCAGCCAATTGGGACTAGAGGTGTCGAATGAGCAGTTCTTC	CASSQLGLEVSNEQFF
TRBV29-1	-	TRBJ1-2	-	TGCAGCGTTGGGTTAGGACAACAGGGCTATGGCTACACCTTC	CSVGLGQQGYGYTF
TRBV10-1	-	TRBJ2-7	-	TGCGCCAGCAGTGAGAAGCACACGGGCGAGCAGTACTTC	CASSEKHTGEQYF
TRBV28	-	TRBJ2-7	-	TGTGCCGTCCGGGGGGCCACCTACGAGCAGTACTTC	CAVRGATYEQYF
TRBV19	-	TRBJ1-1	-	TGTGCCAGTAGTATAGTCAGGCGGGACACTGAAGCTTTCTTT	CASSIVRRDTEAFF
TRBV5-1	-	TRBJ2-1	TRBD2	TGCGCCAGCAGCTTGTCAGCGGGGGCTTCCTACAATGAGCAGTTCTTC	CASSLSAGASYNEQFF
TRBV5-8	few	TRBJ2-2	TRBD1	TGTGCCAGCAAACGGACAGGAAACACCGGGGAGCTGTTTTTT	CASKRTGNTGELFF
TRBV5-1	once	TRBJ2-3	-	TGCGCCAGCAGCCGAGAGGAGGATACGCAGTATTTT	CASSREEDTQYF
TRBV18	-	TRBJ2-1	TRBD2	TGTGCCAGCTCACCACGGGCGCAAGCGGGACCCTCCTACAATGAGCAGTTCTTC	CASSPRAQAGPSYNEQFF
TRBV9	-	TRBJ2-2	-	TGTGCCAGCAGCGTACGTCCTTCGAACACCGGGGAGCTGTTTTTT	CASSVRPSNTGELFF
TRBV30	-	TRBJ1-6	-	TGTGCCTGGAACAGTCCAAATTCACCCCTCCACTTT	CAWNSPNSPLHF
TRBV7-9	-	TRBJ1-1	TRBD1	TGTGCCAGCAGCCAATCGGGACAGGGAGTGGTAGCTGAAGCTTTCTTT	CASSQSGQGVVAEAFF
TRBV5-1	-	TRBJ1-5	-	TGCGCCAGCAGCCCCGACTCTAATCAGCCCCAGCATTTT	CASSPDSNQPQHF
TRBV30	-	TRBJ2-7	-	TGTGCCTGGAGTGGTGGTCCAGAGCGGTACTTC	CAWSGGPERYF
TRBV12-5	once	TRBJ2-5	TRBD1	TGTGCTAGTGGTTCCCGACAGGGACAAGAGACCCAGTACTTC	CASGSRQGQETQYF
TRBV9	-	TRBJ1-2	TRBD1	TGTGCCAGCAGCGAGCCCTCGACAGGGCCCAGGGACTATGGCTACACCTTC	CASSEPSTGPRDYGYTF
TRBV30	-	TRBJ1-4	-	TGTGCCTGGAACCGAGGAGTAACTAATGAAAAACTGTTTTTT	CAWNRGVTNEKLFF
TRBV5-5	-	TRBJ2-7	-	TGTGCCAGCAGCTTCCTATTACAGAGCCCTACGACGGAGCAGTACTTC	CASSFLLQSPTTEQYF